A single T cell receptor (beta chain) is shown here with its context. This clonotype was counted many times. Its antigen is not yet known. No clone much larger than this one lies a single base away; base qualities are absent. The library was made by RACE. Instrument used: NextSeq 500. During library preparation, unique molecular identifiers were attached to individual cDNA molecules so that TCRs could be counted quantitatively and reproducibly. Each blood RNA sample was used to sequence both TCR alpha and TCR beta chains. The paper's processing steps were these. A median of about 87,000 TCRs per sample was observed, with a range of about 20,000 to 700,000. The Decombinator software suite was used to annotate V, J and CDR3 in the TCR reads. For PS versus PT1 abundance plots, all samples were subsampled to the same number of TCRs (28,000). TCRs were defined as expanded if absent before sensitization and observed at least eight times at the 2-week time point. TCRdb reprocessing: public reads trimmed at Q25 with fastp, clones called with MiXCR, in-frame beta chains kept. Here each entry gathers all rows of one CDR3 protein and keeps the most common genes and DNA. For this entry, the V and J calls and clone size follow TCRdb and not the study's own pipeline. This sample gives approximately 400,000 distinct CDR3 sequences in total; approximately 5.1% of them show up just once. 2.5% to 3% of the sample goes to the ten largest clones.

These data come from a study of human T cells and chemical hapten exposure (dated by TCRdb to 2020 to 2023). About the investigation overall: For sensitization, 2% DPC in acetone was applied to a roughly 2 cm by roughly 2 cm area of upper inner arm skin. Weekly therapeutic DPC doses were additionally applied to the scalp of patients throughout the roughly 25-week study period. For TCR sequencing, blood came from over 25 alopecia patients at anywhere from one to four time points (pre-sensitization, 2, 6 and 24 weeks). Patch testing was performed on the upper back with Finn chambers containing 0.01% DPC, and the patch tests were scored after 6 days according to International Contact Dermatitis Research Group standards. The libraries were sequenced as a pool, and the TCR yield per sample differed mostly because of small variations in library volumes within the pool. In alopecia patients, the study followed how the peripheral blood TCR repertoire changed in vivo over primary and secondary sensitization to diphenylcyclopropenone (DPC), a hapten. Blood samples were taken from patients before sensitization (week 0) and at 2, 6 and about 24 weeks after DPC sensitization. Alopecia areata with under or over 50% scalp involvement, alopecia totalis and alopecia universalis were represented in the patient cohort, which was mostly female.

The full study reports these points: Significantly more large CDR3 similarity clusters were formed by expanded TCRs than by pre-sensitization or healthy control sets, consistent with antigen-driven responses. All patients had alopecia, a presumed autoimmune disease, so their immune response might differ from that of healthy individuals. The number of PT1 expanded TCRs positively correlated with patch test score, significant at thresholds 8, 16 and 32 but not 4. The number of TCRs above 1 in 1000 frequency did not change with DPC sensitization; there was no evidence of global repertoire structure alterations. After repeated subsampling, the strength of the expansion versus patch-test correlation and the threshold at which it became significant changed.

The time point label, as the study defines it: pre-sensitization, week 0. The sample's treatment or condition label, decoded: therapeutic diphenylcyclopropenone sensitization with weekly scalp DPC. At every patch-test visit, the blood draw took place before the patch test was put on. Patients were considered eligible if aged 18 to 70, diagnosed with alopecia and deemed suitable for DPC therapy, and patients were excluded if pregnant. Unfractionated whole blood was collected in Tempus Blood RNA tubes, and total RNA was extracted from that blood. For this chain, trimming is 3 bases at the V end and 4 bases at the J end, and the number of junction bases without a gene match is 3. Looking up the germline V gene yields CDR1 SQVTM and CDR2 ANQGSEA. The CDR3 runs 14 residues from the cysteine to the phenylalanine. Kept here is only the CDR3 DNA, which spans 42 bases and is read in frame from base 1.

The TCR was taken from a woman aged 50 to 60 with alopecia areata. Some clones in this sample may be carry-over from other donors' samples. The sample in question was whole blood, obtained in connection with sensitization to the hapten diphenylcyclopropenone (DPC). The V and J segments used are TRBV29-1 and TRBJ2-1, with 10 junctional bases fitting TRBD2. In nucleotides, the sequence is TGCAGCGTTGATCCAGCGGGAGGGTACAATGAGCAGTTCTTC. Translated, this gives CSVDPAGGYNEQFF.